The T cell receptor beta chain under discussion was sequenced for a study of blood T cell repertoires in COVID-19. Study at large: The United States, Italy and Spain supplied acute and convalescent COVID-19 samples. PBMCs, B-cell-depleted T cells, or T cells provided the cDNA or gDNA that made up the material.

Original analysis: Counts of nucleated cells, estimated from reference gene primer amplification, were obtained. The method was immunoSEQ multiplex PCR; TCRdb's version includes in-frame clones alone and lacks a portion of them. V, J and clone size derive from that table, while D and trimming were established from the DNA sequence. The data hold 120,000 or so clones, with 80% to 90% observed a single time. Germline CDR1 is MDHEN and CDR2 is SYDVKM. V was pared by 3 bases and J by 4 bases, with 12 bases between. This CDR3 contains 14 residues. Source material: peripheral blood. The source of this sequence is an older man with active or convalescent COVID-19. The chain links TRBV28 to TRBJ1-2, with D hard to call. This CDR3 is CASSFEGSLYGYTF. The CDR3 nucleotides are TGTGCCAGCAGTTTCGAGGGCTCACTCTATGGCTACACCTTC.